These T cell receptor beta chains were read from a single sample in a study of regulatory T cells in long-lasting Graves disease. TCRdb reanalysed the multiplex PCR reads using MiXCR and keeps one entry per CDR3 protein. This sample carries 510,000 or so distinct CDR3 sequences, about 12% of them seen once, and the ten largest clones take roughly 8.2%. These same records also appear under a second study, on T cells in Graves' hyperthyroidism and ophthalmopathy.

Sequencing was performed on peripheral blood mononuclear cells (PBMCs), taken at new diagnosis, from a patient treated with antithyroid drugs. Receptors originate from a woman aged 25 to 45 with Graves disease. The CDR3 runs from the conserved cysteine through the conserved F or W. A D gene is named only where the DNA matches it firmly. Rows give clone size only sometimes, using once, few, many, or a class for an expanded clone.

many	-	TRBV3-1	TRBJ2-6	CASSQEGVSGANVLTF	TGTGCCAGCAGCCAAGAGGGGGTCTCTGGGGCCAACGTCCTGACTTTC
many	-	TRBV5-1	TRBJ2-7	CASSLGRAPFVYEQYF	TGCGCCAGCAGCTTGGGGCGGGCTCCTTTCGTATACGAGCAGTACTTC
many	-	TRBV6-1	TRBJ1-1	CASSPPGSLRGTEAFF	TGTGCCAGCAGCCCCCCGGGCAGCCTGAGAGGCACTGAAGCTTTCTTT
few	-	TRBV5-1	TRBJ2-1	CASSLTAGVDNEQFF	TGCGCCAGCAGTCTTACGGCAGGGGTCGACAATGAGCAGTTCTTC
-	-	TRBV4-1	TRBJ2-7	CASSQDEPTTSDEQYF	TGCGCCAGCAGCCAAGATGAACCGACGACCAGCGACGAGCAGTACTTC
-	-	TRBV6-5	TRBJ2-1	CASSYFPGISSYNEQFF	TGTGCCAGCAGTTACTTCCCCGGGATTAGCTCCTACAATGAGCAGTTCTTC
-	TRBD1	TRBV2	TRBJ2-1	CASSGTGGINEQFF	TGTGCCAGCAGCGGGACAGGGGGCATCAATGAGCAGTTCTTC
few	-	TRBV7-8	TRBJ1-3	CASSLDAVSGNTIYF	TGTGCCAGCAGCTTAGACGCCGTCTCTGGAAACACCATATATTTT
few	-	TRBV7-3	TRBJ2-2	CASSLSPSQSGELFF	TGTGCCAGCAGCTTATCACCTAGCCAGTCCGGGGAGCTGTTTTTT
few	-	TRBV4-1	TRBJ2-1	CASSPDYRFLDEQFF	TGCGCCAGCAGCCCGGACTACCGGTTTTTGGATGAGCAGTTCTTC
many	-	TRBV11-3	TRBJ1-1	CASSSQRAVNTEAFF	TGTGCCAGCAGCTCGCAACGGGCGGTGAACACTGAAGCTTTCTTT
many	-	TRBV11-3	TRBJ2-1	CASSLDRHEQFF	TGTGCCAGCAGCTTAGATCGCCATGAGCAGTTCTTC
once	TRBD2	TRBV7-7	TRBJ2-1	CASSLAAGLHEQFF	TGTGCTAGCAGCTTAGCGGCGGGACTACATGAGCAGTTCTTC
many	-	TRBV30	TRBJ1-1	CAWSVQGGLSRGAFF	TGTGCCTGGAGTGTACAAGGGGGGCTAAGTCGGGGAGCTTTCTTT
-	-	TRBV4-1	TRBJ2-1	CASSQLLRPNNEQFF	TGCGCCAGCAGCCAATTGTTGAGACCAAACAATGAGCAGTTCTTC
-	TRBD2	TRBV12-3/TRBV12-4	TRBJ2-3	CASTTKTSGRPDTQYF	TGTGCCAGCACAACAAAGACTAGCGGTCGGCCAGATACGCAGTATTTT
many	-	TRBV27	TRBJ2-3	CASSRQSTDTQYF	TGTGCCAGCAGTCGACAGAGCACAGATACGCAGTATTTT
many	TRBD2	TRBV27	TRBJ2-1	CASSLFSGSPGNEQFF	TGTGCCAGCAGTTTATTCAGCGGGAGTCCGGGCAATGAGCAGTTCTTC
few	-	TRBV12-3/TRBV12-4	TRBJ2-6	CASSFPRRDKTSGANALTF	TGTGCCAGCAGTTTCCCGCGCCGGGACAAAACCTCTGGGGCCAACGCCCTGACTTTC
-	-	TRBV13	TRBJ2-4	CASSLDGGYPAKNIQYF	TGTGCCAGCAGCTTAGATGGGGGATATCCAGCCAAAAACATTCAGTACTTC
many	TRBD2	TRBV6-2/TRBV6-3	TRBJ2-3	CASSYLGTSGDTQYF	TGTGCCAGCAGTTACTTGGGTACTAGCGGGGATACGCAGTATTTT
many	TRBD2	TRBV20-1	TRBJ2-3	CSARLAGGYTQYF	TGCAGTGCTAGGCTGGCGGGAGGGTATACGCAGTATTTT
-	-	TRBV11-2	TRBJ2-1	CASSQGMDSYNNEQFF	TGCGCCAGCAGCCAAGGAATGGACTCCTACAACAATGAGCAGTTCTTC
-	-	TRBV19	TRBJ2-2	CASREWAVSNTGELFF	TGTGCCAGTAGAGAGTGGGCCGTCTCGAACACCGGGGAGCTGTTTTTT
-	TRBD2	TRBV28	TRBJ2-7	CASMRETSYEQYF	TGTGCCAGCATGCGGGAGACCTCCTACGAGCAGTACTTC
many	-	TRBV2	TRBJ1-1	CASRPPAGNTEAFF	TGTGCCAGCAGGCCCCCGGCGGGGAACACTGAAGCTTTCTTT
few	-	TRBV5-6	TRBJ1-2	CASSFEKGTGYTF	TGTGCCAGCAGCTTTGAGAAGGGGACGGGCTACACCTTC
few	TRBD1	TRBV19	TRBJ1-2	CASSRPSGQADFYGYTF	TGTGCCAGTAGCCGACCTTCTGGACAGGCAGATTTCTATGGCTACACCTTC
many	TRBD2	TRBV7-3	TRBJ2-1	CASSPSGLADEQFF	TGTGCCAGCAGCCCTTCGGGACTAGCAGATGAGCAGTTCTTC
few	-	TRBV7-9	TRBJ2-7	CASSLWGSLSSYEQYF	TGTGCCAGCAGCTTATGGGGCAGCTTAAGCTCCTACGAGCAGTACTTC
many	-	TRBV6-5	TRBJ1-1	CASSYPGQSFSPNTEAFF	TGTGCCAGCAGTTACCCTGGACAGAGTTTCTCCCCAAACACTGAAGCTTTCTTT
few	TRBD1	TRBV5-1	TRBJ2-7	CASSLGTATEQYF	TGCGCCAGCAGCTTAGGGACAGCGACCGAGCAGTACTTC
-	TRBD1	TRBV11-2	TRBJ1-4	CASSPSTGWSEKLFF	TGTGCCAGCAGCCCCTCGACAGGGTGGAGTGAAAAACTGTTTTTT
many	-	TRBV5-1	TRBJ2-5	CASSSTSEETQYF	TGTGCCAGCAGTTCCACTAGTGAAGAGACCCAGTACTTC
-	-	TRBV27	TRBJ2-6	CASSLIDPGANVLTF	TGTGCCAGCAGTTTAATAGATCCTGGGGCCAACGTCCTGACTTTC
-	TRBD2	TRBV11-3	TRBJ2-2	CASSLTSGAVWTGELFF	TGTGCCAGCAGTTTAACTAGCGGGGCTGTCTGGACCGGGGAGCTGTTTTTT
-	-	TRBV6-5	TRBJ2-1	CASSWTRTYNEQFF	TGTGCCAGCAGTTGGACACGAACCTACAATGAGCAGTTCTTC
many	-	TRBV28	TRBJ2-7	CASSLPTGTGSEQYF	TGTGCCAGCAGTTTGCCTACAGGGACTGGGTCCGAGCAGTACTTC
many	TRBD2	TRBV18	TRBJ2-1	CASSPNLAGDEQFF	TGTGCCAGCTCACCAAACCTAGCGGGGGATGAGCAGTTCTTC
-	-	TRBV3-1	TRBJ1-5	CASSQGAGLNQPQHF	TGTGCCAGCAGCCAAGGGGCAGGCCTCAATCAGCCCCAGCATTTT
many	TRBD1	TRBV12-3/TRBV12-4	TRBJ1-5	CASSQGGQGNQPQHF	TGTGCCAGCAGCCAAGGGGGACAGGGGAATCAGCCCCAGCATTTT
-	-	TRBV2	TRBJ1-1	CASMLASGQLEASF	TGTGCCAGCATGCTCGCTAGCGGGCAGCTTGAAGCTTCCTTT
many	-	TRBV11-1	TRBJ2-3	CASSPRITDTQYF	TGTGCCAGCAGCCCGAGAATCACAGATACGCAGTATTTT
many	-	TRBV20-1	TRBJ2-1	CSARDVPTRMFHEQFF	TGCAGTGCTAGAGATGTGCCGACAAGGATGTTCCATGAGCAGTTCTTC
many	-	TRBV10-3	TRBJ2-7	CAISEWREYEQYF	TGTGCCATCAGTGAATGGCGTGAGTACGAGCAGTACTTC
few	-	TRBV6-1	TRBJ1-3	CASEADLVGNTIYF	TGTGCCAGCGAGGCGGATCTTGTTGGAAACACCATATATTTT
-	TRBD2	TRBV7-3	TRBJ2-1	CASSLLGGRGLAGDPASFNEQFF	TGTGCCAGCAGCTTACTGGGGGGTCGCGGACTAGCGGGAGATCCAGCCTCGTTCAATGAGCAGTTCTTC
many	TRBD2	TRBV28	TRBJ2-3	CASSLPGRVATDTQYF	TGTGCCAGCAGTTTGCCCGGGAGGGTAGCAACGGATACGCAGTATTTT
few	TRBD2	TRBV19	TRBJ2-1	CANRLAGGSYNEQFF	TGTGCCAATAGGCTAGCGGGAGGGTCCTACAATGAGCAGTTCTTC
many	-	TRBV4-1	TRBJ2-5	CASSRIVGGQETQYF	TGCGCCAGCAGCCGGATTGTCGGGGGCCAAGAGACCCAGTACTTC
many	-	TRBV5-8	TRBJ1-1	CASSPTPGVGAFF	TGTGCCAGCAGCCCCACACCAGGGGTAGGAGCTTTCTTT
many	-	TRBV7-2	TRBJ2-1	CASSLGHNNEQFF	TGTGCCAGCAGCTTAGGTCACAACAATGAGCAGTTCTTC
few	-	TRBV19	TRBJ1-3	CASSSWGPGNTIYF	TGTGCCAGTAGTTCCTGGGGACCTGGAAACACCATATATTTT
many	TRBD2	TRBV30	TRBJ2-2	CAWRSSGSTGELFF	TGTGCCTGGAGATCTAGCGGGAGCACCGGGGAGCTGTTTTTT
many	-	TRBV7-9	TRBJ1-2	CASSFSGTGGYTF	TGTGCCAGCAGCTTTTCTGGCACGGGAGGCTACACCTTC